This T cell receptor (beta chain) came from a study of T cell changes during pregnancy in multiple sclerosis. TCRdb's copy holds only in-frame clones and misses some; the assay was immunoSEQ multiplex PCR. The table includes about 80,000 clones, 92% detected once. Comment on this clone: The same CDR3 can be traced to other DNA sequences in this sample.

The source of this sequence is a female donor with multiple sclerosis, enrolled in a pregnancy study. The sequencing used peripheral blood, collected before pregnancy.

DNA for the CDR3: TGTGCCAGCAGTTACTCAGGGGGGAACACTGAAGCTTTCTTT. It is translated as CASSYSGGNTEAFF. The rearrangement joins TRBV6-6 to TRBJ1-1; perhaps TRBD1 as D (6 bases). The CDR3 sequence is 14 residues long. CDR1 is MNHNY and CDR2 is SVGAGI in the germline V gene (reference sequence). V lost 0 bases, J lost 1 base, and 6 bases lay in between.